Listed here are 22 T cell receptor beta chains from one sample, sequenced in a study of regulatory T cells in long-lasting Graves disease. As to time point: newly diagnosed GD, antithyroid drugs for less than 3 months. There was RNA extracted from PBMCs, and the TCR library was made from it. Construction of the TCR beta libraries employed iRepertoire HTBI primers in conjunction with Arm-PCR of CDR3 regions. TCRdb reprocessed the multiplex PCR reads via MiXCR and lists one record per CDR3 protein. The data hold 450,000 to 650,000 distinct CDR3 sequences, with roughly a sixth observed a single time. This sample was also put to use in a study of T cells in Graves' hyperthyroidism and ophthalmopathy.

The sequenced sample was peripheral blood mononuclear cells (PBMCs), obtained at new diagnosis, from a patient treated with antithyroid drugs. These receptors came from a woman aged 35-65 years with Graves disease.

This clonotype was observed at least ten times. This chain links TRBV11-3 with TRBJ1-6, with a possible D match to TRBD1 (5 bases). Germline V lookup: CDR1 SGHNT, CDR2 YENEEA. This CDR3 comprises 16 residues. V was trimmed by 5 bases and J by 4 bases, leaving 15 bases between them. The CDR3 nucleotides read TGTGCCAGCAGCCCGAGGGGAGGAGCATATAATTCACCCCTCCACTTT. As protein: CASSPRGGAYNSPLHF.

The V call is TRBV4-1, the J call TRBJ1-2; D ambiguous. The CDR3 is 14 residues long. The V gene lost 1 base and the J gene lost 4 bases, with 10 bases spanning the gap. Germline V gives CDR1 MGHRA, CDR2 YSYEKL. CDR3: CASSQGPVGYGYTF. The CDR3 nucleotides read TGCGCCAGCAGCCAAGGACCGGTCGGCTATGGCTACACCTTC.

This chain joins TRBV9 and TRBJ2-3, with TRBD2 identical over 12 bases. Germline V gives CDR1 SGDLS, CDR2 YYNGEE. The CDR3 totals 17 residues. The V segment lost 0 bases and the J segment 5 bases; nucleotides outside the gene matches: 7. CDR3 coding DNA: TGTGCCAGCAGCGTAGCCCCTAGCGGGGGGGGTGAAGATACGCAGTATTTT. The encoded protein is CASSVAPSGGGEDTQYF.

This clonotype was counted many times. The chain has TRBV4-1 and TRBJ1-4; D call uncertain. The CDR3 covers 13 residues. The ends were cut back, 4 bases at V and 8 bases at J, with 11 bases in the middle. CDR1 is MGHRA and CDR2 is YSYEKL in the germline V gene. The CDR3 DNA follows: TGCGCCAGCAGCCTCACGGCCGGCGAAAAACTGTTTTTT. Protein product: CASSLTAGEKLFF.

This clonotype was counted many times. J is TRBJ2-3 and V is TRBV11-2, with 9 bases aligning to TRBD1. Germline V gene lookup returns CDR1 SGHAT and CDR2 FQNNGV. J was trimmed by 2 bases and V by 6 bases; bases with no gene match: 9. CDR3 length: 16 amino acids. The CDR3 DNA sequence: TGTGCCAGCAGTCCTACCGGGACAGGGCTCACAGATACGCAGTATTTT. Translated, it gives CASSPTGTGLTDTQYF.

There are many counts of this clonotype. The CDR3 bases are TGTGCCAGCAGCCAAGATGGGGGGGCCCGAAACATTCAGTACTTC. Amino acids: CASSQDGGARNIQYF. The rearrangement links TRBV3-1 to TRBJ2-4, with a possible D match to TRBD2 (7 bases). The ends were cut back, 0 bases at V and 6 bases at J, with 12 bases in the middle. The CDR3 loop spans 15 amino acids. CDR1 and CDR2 from the germline V gene are LGHDT and YNNKEL (reference sequence).

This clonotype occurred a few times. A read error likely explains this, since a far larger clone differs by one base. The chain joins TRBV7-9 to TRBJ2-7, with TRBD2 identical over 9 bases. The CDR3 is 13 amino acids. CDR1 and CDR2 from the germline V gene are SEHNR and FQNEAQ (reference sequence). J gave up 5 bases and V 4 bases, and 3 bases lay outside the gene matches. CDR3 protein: CASSWRGGHEQYF. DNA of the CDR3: TGTGCCAGCAGCTGGCGGGGGGGCCACGAGCAGTACTTC.

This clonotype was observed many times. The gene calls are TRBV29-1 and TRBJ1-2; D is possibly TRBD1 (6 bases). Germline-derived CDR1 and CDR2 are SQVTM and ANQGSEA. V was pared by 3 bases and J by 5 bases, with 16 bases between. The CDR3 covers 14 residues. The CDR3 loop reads CSVEDVRDTYGYTF. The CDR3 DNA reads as TGCAGCGTTGAGGACGTCCGGGACACTTATGGCTACACCTTC.

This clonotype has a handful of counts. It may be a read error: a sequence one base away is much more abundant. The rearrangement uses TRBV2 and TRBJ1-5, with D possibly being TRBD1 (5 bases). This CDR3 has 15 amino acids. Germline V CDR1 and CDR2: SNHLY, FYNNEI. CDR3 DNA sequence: TGTGCCAGCAGTGAAGCGTCAGGGCTCCATCAGCCCCAGCTTTTT. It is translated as CASSEASGLHQPQLF.

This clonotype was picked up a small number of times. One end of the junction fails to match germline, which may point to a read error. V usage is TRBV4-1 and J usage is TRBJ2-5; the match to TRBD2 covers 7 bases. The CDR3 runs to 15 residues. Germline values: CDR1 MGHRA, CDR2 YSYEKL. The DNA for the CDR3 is TGCGCCAGCAGCCAACGGCAGCTCGACGGGGGGACCCGGTACTTC. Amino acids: CASSQRQLDGGTRYF.

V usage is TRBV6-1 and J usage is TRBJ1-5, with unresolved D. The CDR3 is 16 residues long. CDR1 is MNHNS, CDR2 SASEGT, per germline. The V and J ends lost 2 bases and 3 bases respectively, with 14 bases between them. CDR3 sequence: CASSELYPSPNQPQHF. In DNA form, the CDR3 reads TGTGCCAGCAGTGAATTGTACCCTAGCCCCAATCAGCCCCAGCATTTT.

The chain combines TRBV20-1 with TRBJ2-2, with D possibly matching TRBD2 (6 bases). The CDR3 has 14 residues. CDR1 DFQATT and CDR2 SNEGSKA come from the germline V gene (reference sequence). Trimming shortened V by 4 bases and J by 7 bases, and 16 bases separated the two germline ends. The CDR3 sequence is CSATPGLLGGELFF. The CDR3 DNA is TGCAGTGCTACCCCGGGACTCTTGGGCGGGGAGCTGTTTTTT.

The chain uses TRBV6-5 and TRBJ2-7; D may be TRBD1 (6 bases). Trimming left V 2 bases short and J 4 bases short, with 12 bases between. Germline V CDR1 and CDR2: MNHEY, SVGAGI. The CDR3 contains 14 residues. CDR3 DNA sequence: TGTGCCAGCAGTTACAGACAGGACAAATACGAGCAGTACTTC. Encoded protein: CASSYRQDKYEQYF.

CDR3 residues: CASSLPLTSGGADTQYF. DNA of the CDR3: TGTGCCAGCAGCCTCCCACTGACTAGCGGGGGGGCAGATACGCAGTATTTT. The chain joins TRBV5-5 to TRBJ2-3, with 14 bases aligning to TRBD2. This CDR3 has 17 amino acids. With 4 bases clipped from V and 4 bases from J, the junction kept 8 bases outside the gene matches. The germline V gene encodes CDR1 SGHKS and CDR2 YYEKEE (reference sequence).

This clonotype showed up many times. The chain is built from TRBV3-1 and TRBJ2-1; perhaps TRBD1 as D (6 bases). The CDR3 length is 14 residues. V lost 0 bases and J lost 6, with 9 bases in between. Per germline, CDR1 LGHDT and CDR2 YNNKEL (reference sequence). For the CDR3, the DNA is TGTGCCAGCAGCCAAGAAGGGACACCCAATGAGCAGTTCTTC. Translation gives CASSQEGTPNEQFF.

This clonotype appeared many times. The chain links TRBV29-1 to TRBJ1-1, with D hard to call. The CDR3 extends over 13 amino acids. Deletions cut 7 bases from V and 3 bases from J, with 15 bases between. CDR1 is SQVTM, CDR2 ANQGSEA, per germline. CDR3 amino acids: CSASRTADTEAFF. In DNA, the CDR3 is TGCAGCGCCAGCCGGACGGCTGACACTGAAGCTTTCTTT.

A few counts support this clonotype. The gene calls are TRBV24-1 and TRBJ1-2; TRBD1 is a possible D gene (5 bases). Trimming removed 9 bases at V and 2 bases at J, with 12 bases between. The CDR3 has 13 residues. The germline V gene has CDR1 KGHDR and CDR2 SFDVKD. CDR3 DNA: TGTGCCACCTCAGAAGGGGTAAACTATGGCTACACCTTC. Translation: CATSEGVNYGYTF.

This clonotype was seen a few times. CDR3 region: CASSLVYGTHTTGELFF. The DNA for the CDR3 is TGTGCCAGCAGTTTAGTTTACGGGACACACACCACCGGGGAGCTGTTTTTT. The rearrangement links TRBV28 to TRBJ2-2; D perhaps matches TRBD1 (6 bases). Germline V gene data show CDR1 as MDHEN and CDR2 as SYDVKM. V was pared by 2 bases and J by 4 bases, with 17 bases between. The CDR3 is made up of 17 amino acids.

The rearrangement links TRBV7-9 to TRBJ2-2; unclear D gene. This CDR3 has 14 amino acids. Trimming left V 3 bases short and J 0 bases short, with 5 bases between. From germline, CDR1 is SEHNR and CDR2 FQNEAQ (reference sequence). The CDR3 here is CASSFLPNTGELFF. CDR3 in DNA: TGTGCCAGCAGCTTTCTTCCGAACACCGGGGAGCTGTTTTTT.

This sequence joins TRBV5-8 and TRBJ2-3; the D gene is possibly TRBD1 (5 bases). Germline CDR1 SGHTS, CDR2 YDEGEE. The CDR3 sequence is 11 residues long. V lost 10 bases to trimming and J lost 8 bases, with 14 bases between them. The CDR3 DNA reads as TGTGCCCCAGCCAGGGCCTTTACGCAGTATTTT. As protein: CAPARAFTQYF.

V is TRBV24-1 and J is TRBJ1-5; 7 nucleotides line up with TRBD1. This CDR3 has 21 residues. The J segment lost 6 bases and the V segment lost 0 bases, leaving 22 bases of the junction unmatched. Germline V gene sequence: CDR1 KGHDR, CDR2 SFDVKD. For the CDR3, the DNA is TGTGCCACCAGTGATTTGCCAGCATTAAGGGGGCCCAGGGCCCCTGGTCAGCCCCAGCATTTT. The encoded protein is CATSDLPALRGPRAPGQPQHF.

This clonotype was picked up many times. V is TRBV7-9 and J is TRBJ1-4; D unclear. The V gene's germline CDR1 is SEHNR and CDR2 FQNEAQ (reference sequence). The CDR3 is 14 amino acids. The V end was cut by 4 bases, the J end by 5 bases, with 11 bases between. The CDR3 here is CASSSRDRNEKLFF. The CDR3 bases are TGTGCCAGCAGCTCGAGGGATAGGAATGAAAAACTGTTTTTT.